The TCR beta chain described here comes from a study of cytomegalovirus exposure and HLA in healthy donors. Study observations and caveats: There were three CMV-associated chains whose specificity for CMV antigens was confirmed in vitro. The study flagged around 150 TCR beta chains as cytomegalovirus-associated.

Profiling relied on immunoSEQ multiplex PCR, and the TCRdb table lists in-frame clones only, not all of them. The data contain 90,000 or so clones, around 85% of them singletons. In regard to this clone: Its target is not known.

V gave up 4 bases and J gave up 5 bases, with 18 bases separating them. Germline V gene data show CDR1 as SGHRS and CDR2 as YFSETQ. The CDR3 has 16 residues. Sequenced input: PBMCs. The TCR comes from a man younger than 35 in good health and CMV-seropositive. This rearrangement joins TRBV5-1 to TRBJ2-2; D possibly corresponds to TRBD1 (6 bases). CDR3 DNA sequence: TGCGCCAGCAGCGCATTGGCACAGGGTAGGACCGGGGAGCTGTTTTTT. This sequence encodes CASSALAQGRTGELFF.